This T cell receptor beta chain was captured in a study of T cell responses to AZD1222 COVID-19 vaccine. Study results and caveats: It was only 6 or 7 AZD1222 recipients who were seropositive at baseline. In a largely white British group with more females than males, clonal diversity was possibly underestimated. Spike was spanned by vaccine-associated CD4 TCRs, with dominance at 160-218 and 743-854.

The repertoire was sequenced with immunoSEQ multiplex PCR; TCRdb's copy has only in-frame clones and lacks some. This sample has 130,000 to 150,000 clones, with around nine tenths found just once. A word on this clone: Antigen specificity is unknown.

The input for sequencing was peripheral blood, taken on day 0 of MenACWY control vaccination. This receptor was obtained from an adult in good health.

The CDR3, as DNA: TGTGCCAGCAGCCAACAGGGAAGCGGCTATGGCTACACCTTC. Protein sequence: CASSQQGSGYGYTF. The chain uses TRBV5-5 and TRBJ1-2; weak D call: TRBD1 (6 bases). Germline lookup yields CDR1 SGHKS and CDR2 YYEKEE (reference sequence). V lost 4 bases to trimming and J lost 4 bases, with 14 bases between them. The CDR3 totals 14 residues. Variable domain in full (rest from reference TRBV5-5 and TRBJ1-2): DAGVTQSPTHLIKTRGQQVTLRCSPISGHKSVSWYQQVLGQGPQFIFQYYEKEERGRGNFPDRFSARQFPNYSSELNVNALLLGDSALYLCASSQQGSGYGYTFGSGTRLTVV.